The 32 T cell receptor beta chains given below trace back to one sample, sequenced in a study of blood T cell repertoires in COVID-19. Only in-frame clones appear in the TCRdb table, and some are missing; sequencing was by immunoSEQ multiplex PCR. The sample contains approximately 150,000 clones, about 83% of which appear only once. The sample was peripheral blood. The receptors were sampled from a man in his 70s who had recovered from COVID-19.

The chain recombines TRBV30 with TRBJ1-5; D uncertain. Per the germline V gene, CDR1 is GTSNPN and CDR2 is SVGIG (reference sequence). The CDR3 sequence is 13 residues long. With 0 bases removed from V and 4 bases from J, the gap between germline ends came to 7 bases. The CDR3 here is CAWSVGDNQPQHF. The CDR3 coding sequence is TGTGCCTGGAGTGTGGGAGATAATCAGCCCCAGCATTTT.

The genes are TRBV7-9 and TRBJ1-2, with D possibly being TRBD1 (5 bases). CDR3 size: 13 residues. Germline CDR1 SEHNR, CDR2 FQNEAQ (reference sequence). V was shortened by 4 bases and J by 6 bases, with 12 bases between the two germline ends. CDR3 sequence reads: CASSSRQNNGYTF. CDR3 sequence (DNA): TGTGCCAGCAGCTCGCGACAGAATAATGGCTACACCTTC.

This chain connects TRBV29-1 to TRBJ2-1, with 12 bases fitting TRBD1. The germline CDR1 and CDR2 sequences are SQVTM and ANQGSEA. The junction had 5 bases not matched to a gene; V was cut back by 4 bases and J by 7 bases. The CDR3 has 14 amino acids. Here the CDR3 reads CSVVRDRGLNEQFF. The DNA of the CDR3 is TGCAGCGTTGTTAGGGACAGGGGGCTGAATGAGCAGTTCTTC.

This clone was counted only a few times. V and J are TRBV19 and TRBJ1-5; 7 bases match TRBD1. The V and J ends lost 6 bases and 7 bases, in that order; junction bases with no gene match: 9. Looked up from germline, CDR1 is LNHDA and CDR2 is SQIVND (reference sequence). There are 14 residues in the CDR3. CDR3 in DNA: TGTGCCAGTAGGGAGACAGGGTTAGGCCAGCCCCAGCATTTT. Amino acids: CASRETGLGQPQHF. Together with reference TRBV19 and TRBJ1-5, the CDR3 gives the full variable domain: DGGITQSPKYLFRKEGQNVTLSCEQNLNHDAMYWYRQDPGQGLRLIYYSQIVNDFQKGDIAEGYSVSREKKESFPLTVTSAQKNPTAFYLCASRETGLGQPQHFGDGTRLSIL.

V gene TRBV5-6 combines with J gene TRBJ2-1; D remains unclear. Germline CDR1 and CDR2: SGHDT and YYEEEE. The CDR3 has 15 amino acids. Trimming pared 7 bases from V and 1 base from J, leaving 15 bases between. CDR3 coding DNA: TGTGCCAGCGAGGTGTTTGCTATATCCTACAATGAGCAGTTCTTC. Encoded protein: CASEVFAISYNEQFF.

The chain employs TRBV6-6 and TRBJ2-3, with 9 positions matching TRBD1. From germline, CDR1 is MNHNY and CDR2 SVGAGI (reference sequence). The CDR3 has 15 amino acids. V trimming: 5 bases; J trimming: 5 bases; junction bases outside the gene matches: 8. The CDR3 sequence is CASSNPGQGRDTQYF. In DNA form, the CDR3 reads TGTGCCAGCAGTAATCCGGGACAGGGTCGAGATACGCAGTATTTT.

The chain has TRBV18 and TRBJ2-7, with a weak D call TRBD1 (5 bases). This CDR3 contains 14 residues. From germline, CDR1 is KGHSH and CDR2 LQKENI. V lost 3 bases, J lost 5 bases, and 14 bases lay in between. As DNA, the CDR3 is TGTGCCAGCTCACCCCAGGGCTCGGTTAACGAGCAGTACTTC. As protein: CASSPQGSVNEQYF. Together with reference TRBV18 and TRBJ2-7, the CDR3 gives the full variable domain: NAGVMQNPRHLVRRRGQEARLRCSPMKGHSHVYWYRQLPEEGLKFMVYLQKENIIDESGMPKERFSAEFPKEGPSILRIQQVVRGDSAAYFCASSPQGSVNEQYFGPGTRLTVT.

This chain joins TRBV2 and TRBJ1-2; 7 bases agree with TRBD1. The CDR3 spans 12 residues. The germline V gene has CDR1 SNHLY and CDR2 FYNNEI. Trimming removed 8 bases from V and 2 bases from J; junction bases left unmatched: 2. For the CDR3, the DNA is TGTGCCAGCGCAGGGGGAAACTATGGCTACACCTTC. This translates into CASAGGNYGYTF.

A single count supports this clone. The CDR3 bases are TGTGCCAGCCTTGGACAGATCTCCTACGAGCAGTACTTC. This codes for CASLGQISYEQYF. The chain recombines TRBV6-6 with TRBJ2-7; tentatively, D is TRBD1 (6 bases). CDR1 is MNHNY and CDR2 is SVGAGI in the germline V gene (reference sequence). This CDR3 comprises 13 residues. Trimming left V 8 bases short and J 0 bases short, with 11 bases between.

The chain recombines TRBV29-1 with TRBJ1-1; possible D gene TRBD1, 6 bases. From germline, CDR1 is SQVTM and CDR2 ANQGSEA. Trimming took off 6 bases at V and 0 bases at J, with 8 bases between the two ends. CDR3 length equals 12 residues. CDR3 in amino acids: CSVGTLNTEAFF. In DNA form, the CDR3 reads TGCAGCGTCGGGACACTGAACACTGAAGCTTTCTTT.

Comment on this clone: Relative to the germline gene, one junction end is altered; a read error may explain this. The V call is TRBV9, the J call TRBJ2-7, with 8 positions matching TRBD2. This CDR3 contains 15 residues. Germline CDR1 and CDR2: SGDLS and YYNGEE. This CDR3 reads CAGSPSGSSSYEQYF. In DNA form, the CDR3 reads TGTGCCGGCAGCCCTAGCGGGTCTTCTTCCTACGAGCAGTACTTC.

This clone was observed at least ten times. The chain joins TRBV6-6 to TRBJ2-7; D perhaps matches TRBD2 (5 bases). CDR3 length: 13 residues. Germline V gives CDR1 MNHNY, CDR2 SVGAGI (reference sequence). V gave up 2 bases and J gave up 7 bases, with 12 bases separating them. CDR3 region: CASSYPGVGEQYF. DNA for the CDR3: TGTGCCAGCAGTTACCCCGGGGTCGGGGAGCAGTACTTC.

J is TRBJ1-2 and V is TRBV5-4, with D perhaps TRBD1 (5 bases). This CDR3 comprises 14 residues. V dropped 4 bases and J dropped 0 bases, with 10 bases sitting between them. The germline V gene has CDR1 SGHNT and CDR2 YYREEE (reference sequence). The CDR3: CASSRDRTNYGYTF. The CDR3 coding sequence is TGTGCCAGCAGCCGAGACAGAACTAACTATGGCTACACCTTC.

The table lists this clone with a few counts. The chain employs TRBV28 and TRBJ1-5; D is unresolved. The V and J ends lost 4 bases and 3 bases respectively, with 10 bases between them. The germline V gene encodes CDR1 MDHEN and CDR2 SYDVKM. The CDR3 length is 14 residues. CDR3 residues: CASSSHGDNQPQHF. Written as DNA, the CDR3 is TGTGCCAGCAGTTCCCACGGGGACAATCAGCCCCAGCATTTT.

The chain combines TRBV11-3 with TRBJ2-7; 7 nucleotides align to TRBD2. The CDR3 runs 14 residues. J lost 4 bases, V lost 5 bases, and 8 bases had no gene match. CDR1 and CDR2 (germline): SGHNT, YENEEA. Here the CDR3 DNA reads TGTGCCAGCAGCGTTGGCGGGAGTCAATACGAGCAGTACTTC. Protein sequence: CASSVGGSQYEQYF.

The chain links TRBV28 to TRBJ1-1; D uncertain. Trimming cost V 7 bases and J 4 bases, with 13 bases left between them. Per germline, CDR1 MDHEN and CDR2 SYDVKM. The CDR3 sequence is 13 residues long. The CDR3 DNA is TGTGCCAGCAACGCGCCAACGGGCACTGAAGCTTTCTTT. It specifies CASNAPTGTEAFF.

This chain links TRBV6-5 with TRBJ1-2; D gene uncertain. Trimming cost V 8 bases and J 4 bases, with 14 bases left between them. The V gene's germline CDR1 is MNHEY and CDR2 SVGAGI. The CDR3 runs 13 residues. The CDR3 sequence is CASPSAEGYGYTF. The CDR3 nucleotides are TGTGCCAGCCCATCCGCGGAGGGCTATGGCTACACCTTC.

This chain links TRBV11-2 with TRBJ2-1, with a tentative D call TRBD2 (5 bases). In germline, CDR1 is SGHAT, CDR2 FQNNGV. The CDR3 is 12 amino acids. V was clipped by 2 bases and J by 7 bases, with 6 bases between them. The DNA of the CDR3 is TGTGCCAGCAGCTTATCGGGGAATGAGCAGTTCTTC. Translated, it gives CASSLSGNEQFF.

The chain employs TRBV18 and TRBJ1-6, with D maybe TRBD1 (5 bases). CDR3 length equals 17 residues. CDR1 is KGHSH and CDR2 is LQKENI in the germline V gene. Trimming shortened V by 2 bases and J by 6 bases, and 17 bases separated the two germline ends. The CDR3 region is CASSPTQGAASNSPLHF. The CDR3 bases are TGTGCCAGCTCACCAACTCAAGGGGCCGCTTCTAATTCACCCCTCCACTTT.

V gene TRBV5-1 combines with J gene TRBJ2-7; D remains ambiguous. V dropped 4 bases and J dropped 0 bases, with 8 bases sitting between them. The CDR3 has 13 residues. Germline CDR1 SGHRS, CDR2 YFSETQ. For the CDR3, the DNA is TGCGCCAGCAGCCCCTCCTCCTCCTACGAGCAGTACTTC. This encodes CASSPSSSYEQYF. The full variable domain, rest sourced from reference TRBV5-1 and TRBJ2-7, is KAGVTQTPRYLIKTRGQQVTLSCSPISGHRSVSWYQQTPGQGLQFLFEYFSETQRNKGNFPGRFSGRQFSNSRSEMNVSTLELGDSALYLCASSPSSSYEQYFGPGTRLTVT.

The chain combines TRBV5-1 with TRBJ2-5; 10 bases map to TRBD1. Trimming removed 0 bases from V and 4 bases from J; junction bases left unmatched: 3. The CDR3 extends over 15 amino acids. Germline CDR1 SGHRS, CDR2 YFSETQ. CDR3 DNA: TGCGCCAGCAGCTTGGGGACAGGGGGAATAGAGACCCAGTACTTC. Amino acids: CASSLGTGGIETQYF.

This clone was picked up many times. Here the CDR3 reads CASSLGRGNTEAFF. CDR3 DNA: TGTGCCAGCTCGCTCGGCAGGGGAAATACTGAAGCTTTCTTT. The J gene is TRBJ1-1, the V gene TRBV18; possibly TRBD1 for D (6 bases). Germline values: CDR1 KGHSH, CDR2 LQKENI. V was trimmed by 6 bases and J by 5 bases, leaving 16 bases between them. This CDR3 region has 14 residues.

The chain couples TRBV6-5 to TRBJ2-1, with a weak D call TRBD1 (6 bases). This CDR3 comprises 15 residues. The germline V gene has CDR1 MNHEY and CDR2 SVGAGI. Trimming pared 10 bases from V and 0 bases from J, leaving 16 bases between. In DNA form, the CDR3 reads TGTGCCATCGAAGGCAGGGGAGTCTCCTACAATGAGCAGTTCTTC. This gives the protein CAIEGRGVSYNEQFF.

The chain is built from TRBV24-1 and TRBJ2-1, with a tentative D call TRBD1 (6 bases). Trimming removed 1 base from V and 6 bases from J, with 12 bases in between. The germline gives CDR1 KGHDR, CDR2 SFDVKD. This CDR3 is 15 amino acids long. The CDR3, as DNA: TGTGCCACCAGTGATTTTGAGGGGGTGAGCAATGAGCAGTTCTTC. It translates to CATSDFEGVSNEQFF.

The CDR3 reads CSAGGQGANEQYF. CDR3 sequence (DNA): TGCAGCGCAGGAGGGCAGGGGGCGAACGAGCAGTACTTC. This sequence joins TRBV29-1 and TRBJ2-7, with 8 bases aligning to TRBD1. The trim removed 7 bases at V and 5 bases at J, leaving 10 bases unmatched. The CDR3 extends over 13 amino acids. CDR1 SQVTM and CDR2 ANQGSEA come from the germline V gene.

The V gene is TRBV27, the J gene TRBJ2-3; 7 bases line up with TRBD2. The CDR3 is 15 residues long. V shed 4 bases, J shed 4 bases, and the junction held 8 bases outside the gene matches. Germline loops: CDR1 MNHEY, CDR2 SMNVEV (reference sequence). The CDR3 spells CASSSRLAPADTQYF. CDR3 coding DNA: TGTGCCAGCAGTTCAAGACTAGCCCCGGCAGATACGCAGTATTTT.

The chain combines TRBV7-8 with TRBJ1-4; possible D gene TRBD1, 5 bases. The CDR3 is made up of 16 amino acids. Trimming cost V 1 base and J 5 bases, with 14 bases left between them. Germline V gives CDR1 SGHVS, CDR2 FQNEAQ. The CDR3 DNA sequence: TGTGCCAGCAGCTTAGGGTCTAGGGGAATAAATGAAAAACTGTTTTTT. It codes for CASSLGSRGINEKLFF.

The rearrangement joins TRBV3-1 (or the pseudogene TRBV3-2) to TRBJ1-1; 11 positions match TRBD1. The CDR3 contains 13 residues. Germline V gives CDR1 LGHDT, CDR2 YNNKEL (reference sequence). V lost 8 bases and J lost 4; bases outside the gene matches: 3. The CDR3 loop is CASGQGATTEAFF. DNA of the CDR3: TGTGCCAGCGGACAGGGGGCTACCACTGAAGCTTTCTTT.

The V and J genes are TRBV10-1 and TRBJ1-1; D uncertain. Per germline, CDR1 WNHNN and CDR2 SYGVQD (reference sequence). Trimming pared 9 bases from V and 6 bases from J, leaving 17 bases between. CDR3 length equals 13 residues. The CDR3 protein is CASVRSPNPEAFF. The DNA of the CDR3 is TGCGCCAGTGTGAGGAGTCCCAACCCTGAAGCTTTCTTT.

The genes are TRBV14 and TRBJ1-6; 7 bases are shared with TRBD1. The length of the CDR3 is 14 residues. The V and J ends lost 3 bases and 7 bases, in that order; junction bases with no gene match: 3. CDR1 and CDR2 (germline): SGHDN, FVKESK. This CDR3 is CASSQIQGNSPLHF. The DNA for the CDR3 is TGTGCCAGCAGCCAGATACAGGGGAATTCACCCCTCCACTTT. Full variable domain (outside the CDR3, taken from reference TRBV14 and TRBJ1-6): EAGVTQFPSHSVIEKGQTVTLRCDPISGHDNLYWYRRVMGKEIKFLLHFVKESKQDESGMPNNRFLAERTGGTYSTLKVQPAELEDSGVYFCASSQIQGNSPLHFGNGTRLTVT.

The sample holds one count of this clone. The chain uses TRBV19 and TRBJ2-1, with TRBD2 matching over 8 bases. Germline CDR1 reads LNHDA; CDR2 reads SQIVND (reference sequence). The CDR3 is 16 amino acids. Trimming took 3 bases from V and 12 from J; bases not matched to a gene: 16. CDR3 in amino acids: CASSMLSAGAPLVQFF. The DNA for the CDR3 is TGTGCCAGTAGTATGTTATCAGCGGGAGCTCCTCTAGTGCAGTTCTTC.

This clone was counted only a few times. The V and J genes are TRBV27 and TRBJ2-7; TRBD2 matches at 7 bases. With 8 bases clipped from V and 2 bases from J, the junction kept 6 bases outside the gene matches. The CDR3 extends over 13 amino acids. CDR1 and CDR2 (germline): MNHEY, SMNVEV (reference sequence). The CDR3 region has the DNA TGTGCCAGCGGGCCTGGGGGGGCCTACGAGCAGTACTTC. Encoded protein: CASGPGGAYEQYF.